What follows is one T cell receptor (beta chain) and its context. Its antigen remains unidentified. There are no base qualities to consult, and no much larger clone falls within one base. These data are taken from a study of T cell changes during pregnancy in multiple sclerosis (dated by TCRdb to the late 2010s). About the investigation overall: The study looked at changes in the T cell repertoire across pregnancy in women with multiple sclerosis.

Library preparation used the immunoSEQ multiplex PCR assay. Drawn from immuneACCESS, this table holds only the in-frame rearrangements with V and J called that TCRdb kept. Clones are partly lost; checked studies trace under half to an unresolved V gene and leave the rest unexplained. The sample table records tens of thousands of clones; around 92% of these occur just once. The ten top clones hold approximately 0.21% of the sample. The CDR3 starts with the cysteine, ends with the phenylalanine, and has 16 residues. Only the CDR3 DNA stays, 48 bases, in frame from base 1. V is clipped by 3 bases and J by 2 bases, and the sequence between their germline boundaries is 16 bases long. The CDR1 and CDR2 encoded by the germline V gene (reference sequence) are SEHNR and FQNEAQ.

This clonotype was sampled from a female donor with multiple sclerosis, enrolled in a pregnancy study. The source material was CD4+ T cells from peripheral blood mononuclear cells, sampled in the second trimester of pregnancy. The chain couples TRBV7-9 to TRBJ1-2; the D gene is perhaps TRBD1, from 5 matching bases. The DNA sequence is TGTGCCAGCAGCTTTCCCGGACATCCTGGCAACTATGGCTACACCTTC. Translation gives CASSFPGHPGNYGYTF.